Following are 9 T cell receptor beta chains from one sample sequenced in a study of vaccination and CD4 T cells after COVID-19. Treatment indicated: roughly 11-day PBMC culture with coronavirus spike peptide pools or control peptides (ViraFEST assay). No antigen has been assigned to these receptors. CD4+ T cells that had been cultured provided DNA sequenced with the Oncomine TCR Beta short-read assay. TCRdb called the PCR reads again in MiXCR, with one record for every CDR3 protein. The sample consists of 10,000 to 12,000 distinct CDR3 sequences, around 55% of them appearing once. Sequenced material: CD4+ T cells from blood, cultured in vitro. The receptors here all came from a human donor who had recovered from COVID-19.

This rearrangement joins TRBV6-2 or TRBV6-3 to TRBJ2-7; no firm D call. The germline CDR1 and CDR2 sequences are MNHEY and SVGEGT. CDR3 length: 15 amino acids. V was pared by 9 bases and J by 3 bases, with 21 bases between. CDR3: CAREVGLALDYEQYF. For the CDR3, the DNA is TGTGCCAGGGAAGTAGGGTTAGCCCTTGACTACGAGCAGTACTTC.

The chain carries TRBV6-1 and TRBJ2-7; D might be TRBD2 (6 bases). The CDR3 contains 14 residues. Deletions cut 7 bases from V and 2 bases from J, with 15 bases between. The germline CDR1 and CDR2 sequences are MNHNS and SASEGT. CDR3: CASTDSWEAYEQYF. The CDR3 coding sequence is TGTGCCAGCACCGACAGTTGGGAGGCCTACGAGCAGTACTTC.

The chain couples TRBV7-8 to TRBJ1-5, with D unclear. Trimming took off 0 bases at V and 9 bases at J, with 18 bases between the two ends. The CDR3 extends over 16 amino acids. Germline CDR1 SGHVS, CDR2 FQNEAQ. The chain's CDR3 is CASSLAAGLDLGPQHF. CDR3 DNA: TGTGCCAGCAGCTTAGCGGCAGGCCTAGATTTGGGGCCCCAGCATTTT.

The V gene is TRBV6-5, the J gene TRBJ1-2; 7 bases are shared with TRBD1. The CDR3 is 13 amino acids. The junction had 0 bases not matched to a gene; V was cut back by 2 bases and J by 3 bases. Germline assignment: CDR1 MNHEY and CDR2 SVGAGI. CDR3 coding DNA: TGTGCCAGCAGTTACGACAGGGACTATGGCTACACCTTC. This encodes CASSYDRDYGYTF.

The V and J genes are TRBV5-1 and TRBJ2-7, with 12 bases that match TRBD2. The CDR3 is 15 residues long. The ends lost 1 base at V and 7 bases at J; junction bases unmatched: 6. The germline V gene encodes CDR1 SGHRS and CDR2 YFSETQ. In nucleotides, the CDR3 is TGCGCCAGCAGCTTGACTAGCGGGAGGTTTAGTGAGCAGTACTTC. Protein: CASSLTSGRFSEQYF.

The CDR3 spells CASSPPSAREQYF. The CDR3 DNA reads as TGTGCCAGCTCACCCCCCTCGGCCCGGGAGCAGTACTTC. The chain uses TRBV18 and TRBJ2-7, with D unclear. Germline V gene lookup returns CDR1 KGHSH and CDR2 LQKENI. This CDR3 comprises 13 residues. Trimming stripped 3 bases from V and 7 bases from J, with 13 bases between.

The rearrangement links TRBV27 to TRBJ2-4, with D possibly matching TRBD1 (6 bases). The CDR3 consists of 16 residues. V was pared by 4 bases and J by 3 bases, with 16 bases between. Looked up from germline, CDR1 is MNHEY and CDR2 is SMNVEV (reference sequence). The CDR3 is CASSSLPGHGKNIQYF. The CDR3 DNA is TGTGCCAGCAGTTCCCTCCCGGGACACGGCAAAAACATTCAGTACTTC.

The V and J genes are TRBV5-6 and TRBJ1-1, with D maybe TRBD1 (6 bases). V dropped 3 bases and J dropped 0 bases, with 18 bases sitting between them. CDR1 is SGHDT, CDR2 YYEEEE, per germline. The CDR3 extends over 17 amino acids. The CDR3 bases are TGTGCCAGCAGCTGGACCTCACAGGGCCGGGTGAACACTGAAGCTTTCTTT. This codes for CASSWTSQGRVNTEAFF.

The chain couples TRBV18 to TRBJ1-6; D gene uncertain. CDR3 length: 15 residues. V shed 0 bases and J shed 7 bases, with 10 bases lying between them. Germline V CDR1 and CDR2: KGHSH, LQKENI. CDR3 sequence: CASSPPPGRNSPLHF. Written as DNA, the CDR3 is TGTGCCAGCTCACCACCACCCGGGAGGAATTCACCCCTCCACTTT.